A single sample gave rise to the 27 T cell receptor beta chains below, sequenced in a study of Ad26.COV2.S vaccination and SARS-CoV-2 variants. Assay: immunoSEQ multiplex PCR; the TCRdb copy retains only in-frame clones and omits some. The sample yields around 340,000 clones, approximately 90% seen once. Treatment reported: about 20 received Ad26.COV2.S at low or high dose, single or two shots; a few received placebo; per-sample allocation not given. The samples were gathered on day 63 after the first injection of vaccine or placebo. This specimen consisted of peripheral blood, obtained in a trial of Ad26.COV2.S vaccine versus placebo. The source is a person aged 18-65 years who received the Ad26.COV2.S COVID-19 vaccine or a placebo.

CDR3 in amino acids: CASSPWDTPNTEAFF. The CDR3 DNA follows: TGTGCCAGTAGTCCTTGGGACACCCCGAACACTGAAGCTTTCTTT. V and J are TRBV19 and TRBJ1-1; a possible D gene is TRBD1 (6 bases). The CDR3 sequence is 15 residues long. Deletions cut 5 bases from V and 1 base from J, with 14 bases between. Germline V CDR1 and CDR2: LNHDA, SQIVND (reference sequence).

CDR3 sequence (DNA): TGTGCCAGCAGCTTAAGGGACGATAATTCACCCCTCCACTTT. It translates to CASSLRDDNSPLHF. The V and J genes are TRBV7-8 and TRBJ1-6, with D tentatively TRBD1 (5 bases). Germline V CDR1 and CDR2: SGHVS, FQNEAQ. Trimming left V 2 bases short and J 5 bases short, with 7 bases between. This CDR3 is built from 14 residues.

The CDR3 sequence: CASSQGSEETQYF. The DNA of the CDR3 is TGTGCCAGCAGCCAAGGCAGTGAGGAGACCCAGTACTTC. The rearrangement links TRBV3-1 (or the pseudogene TRBV3-2) to TRBJ2-5; D remains unclear. Germline V gives CDR1 LGHDT, CDR2 YNNKEL (reference sequence). Trimming shortened V by 1 base and J by 5 bases, and 8 bases separated the two germline ends. The CDR3 extends over 13 amino acids.

This chain connects TRBV27 to TRBJ1-2, with 8 bases lining up with TRBD1. The V gene's germline CDR1 is MNHEY and CDR2 SMNVEV (reference sequence). After removal of 4 bases from V and 9 bases from J, the junction contained 10 bases not matched to a gene. The CDR3 contains 14 residues. The CDR3 DNA sequence: TGTGCCAGCAGTTCCGACAGGGGAAATGTGCGCTACACCTTC. Its translation: CASSSDRGNVRYTF.

The V gene is TRBV7-2, the J gene TRBJ2-2; possibly TRBD2 for D (6 bases). The V end was cut by 4 bases, the J end by 3 bases, with 12 bases between. Germline values: CDR1 SGHTA, CDR2 FQGNSA. The CDR3 runs to 15 residues. The DNA of the CDR3 is TGTGCCAGCAGCTCCCGGGACTCTTACACCGGGGAGCTGTTTTTT. Residues: CASSSRDSYTGELFF.

The genes are TRBV19 and TRBJ2-2, with D possibly matching TRBD2 (5 bases). V lost 1 base to trimming and J lost 5 bases, with 17 bases between them. Germline loops: CDR1 LNHDA, CDR2 SQIVND (reference sequence). There are 17 residues in the CDR3. CDR3 nucleotides: TGTGCCAGTAGTATAGTCTGGGCAGGAGGCTTAACCGGGGAGCTGTTTTTT. Its protein product is CASSIVWAGGLTGELFF.

Concerning this clone itself: The same CDR3 also results from other DNA sequences found in this sample. The J gene is TRBJ1-3, the V gene TRBV7-8; possible D gene TRBD1, 5 bases. There are 14 residues in the CDR3. CDR1 is SGHVS, CDR2 FQNEAQ, per germline. Trimming left V 5 bases short and J 0 bases short, with 8 bases between. CDR3 in amino acids: CASSPTGSGNTIYF. In DNA, the CDR3 is TGTGCCAGCAGCCCAACAGGCTCTGGAAACACCATATATTTT.

The chain recombines TRBV18 with TRBJ2-5, with TRBD1 as a possible D gene (6 bases). This CDR3 has 14 residues. Germline CDR1 and CDR2: KGHSH and LQKENI. Trimming removed 3 bases at V and 4 bases at J, with 12 bases between. In DNA form, the CDR3 reads TGTGCCAGCTCACCCGTGACAGGAAGAGAGACCCAGTACTTC. Translated, it gives CASSPVTGRETQYF.

The chain couples TRBV19 to TRBJ2-3; 7 bases line up with TRBD1. Germline V gene sequence: CDR1 LNHDA, CDR2 SQIVND (reference sequence). The V gene end was trimmed by 5 bases and the J gene end by 6 bases; junction bases not matched to a gene: 5. The CDR3 extends over 13 amino acids. The CDR3 DNA reads TGTGCCAGTAGTCCCCAGGGGGTGGATACGCAGTATTTT. The encoded protein is CASSPQGVDTQYF.

The chain uses TRBV27 and TRBJ2-3, with a possible D match to TRBD2 (6 bases). Germline V lookup: CDR1 MNHEY, CDR2 SMNVEV (reference sequence). The CDR3 runs to 12 residues. Trimming pared 8 bases from V and 2 bases from J, leaving 8 bases between. CDR3 in DNA: TGTGCCAGCCCGGGGGACACAGATACGCAGTATTTT. It codes for CASPGDTDTQYF.

This clone was detected only once. V and J are TRBV11-2 and TRBJ2-1; TRBD2 might be the D (6 bases). The length of the CDR3 is 14 residues. CDR1 SGHAT and CDR2 FQNNGV come from the germline V gene. Between the trimmed V and J ends, which lost 5 bases and 1 base, there was a span of 9 bases. This CDR3 is CASSPTRSYNEQFF. In DNA form, the CDR3 reads TGTGCCAGCAGCCCGACTAGGTCCTACAATGAGCAGTTCTTC.

CDR3 sequence reads: CASSSSTDQPQHF. In DNA, the CDR3 is TGTGCCAGCAGTTCCTCCACAGATCAGCCCCAGCATTTT. The rearrangement links TRBV12-3 or TRBV12-4 to TRBJ1-5, with no clear D. The CDR3 sequence is 13 residues long. V lost 4 bases and J 5 bases, leaving 9 bases between the germline ends.

The V and J genes are TRBV7-9 and TRBJ2-2, with 9 bases identical to TRBD2. Germline loops: CDR1 SEHNR, CDR2 FQNEAQ (reference sequence). The CDR3 extends over 15 amino acids. The trim removed 3 bases at V and 3 bases at J, leaving 2 bases unmatched. The DNA for the CDR3 is TGTGCCAGCAGCTTGACTAGCGGATACACCGGGGAGCTGTTTTTT. Its protein product is CASSLTSGYTGELFF.

The chain recombines TRBV7-2 with TRBJ1-6, with D hard to call. V dropped 4 bases and J dropped 5 bases, with 12 bases sitting between them. In germline, CDR1 is SGHTA, CDR2 FQGNSA. This CDR3 has 15 residues. The CDR3 spells CASSSTGLDNSPLHF. CDR3 DNA sequence: TGTGCCAGCAGCTCAACGGGTCTCGATAATTCACCCCTCCACTTT.

The chain has TRBV30 and TRBJ1-3; 7 bases align to TRBD1. Germline CDR1 is GTSNPN and CDR2 is SVGIG (reference sequence). The length of the CDR3 is 12 residues. Trimming at V came to 5 bases and at J to 2 bases, leaving 0 bases not matched to a gene. The CDR3 loop reads CAWGTAGNTIYF. The CDR3 bases are TGTGCCTGGGGGACAGCTGGAAACACCATATATTTT.

The CDR3 loop reads CASSVERGYEQYF. CDR3 coding DNA: TGTGCCAGCAGCGTCGAAAGGGGCTACGAGCAGTACTTC. This rearrangement joins TRBV11-2 to TRBJ2-7, with TRBD1 as a possible D gene (5 bases). The V gene's germline CDR1 is SGHAT and CDR2 FQNNGV. This CDR3 region has 13 residues. Trimming left V 5 bases short and J 3 bases short, with 11 bases between.

This CDR3 reads CASSQDTGRGNQPQHF. The CDR3, as DNA: TGTGCCAGCAGCCAAGATACAGGCCGGGGCAATCAGCCCCAGCATTTT. V gene TRBV4-2 combines with J gene TRBJ1-5; the D gene is possibly TRBD1 (5 bases). Trimming pared 0 bases from V and 2 bases from J, leaving 11 bases between. The germline CDR1 and CDR2 sequences are LGHNA and YNFKEQ. This CDR3 comprises 16 residues.

This chain links TRBV5-3 with TRBJ2-3; 9 nucleotides line up with TRBD2. TRBV5-3 is an open reading frame whose function is uncertain. There are 17 residues in the CDR3. After removal of 3 bases from V and 3 bases from J, the junction contained 11 bases not matched to a gene. The CDR3 DNA sequence: TGTGCCAGAAGCTGTACGAGACTAGCGGCCAAGACAGATACGCAGTATTTT. Its protein is CARSCTRLAAKTDTQYF.

V gene TRBV6-5 combines with J gene TRBJ2-7, with TRBD1 matching over 8 bases. V lost 7 bases to trimming and J lost 3 bases; unmatched junction nucleotides: 5. Germline-derived CDR1 and CDR2 are MNHEY and SVGAGI. This CDR3 comprises 13 residues. CDR3 nucleotides: TGTGCCAGCACCACCACAGGGGGCTACGAGCAGTACTTC. Amino acid sequence: CASTTTGGYEQYF.

In this sample, this clone turned up once. This chain connects TRBV5-1 to TRBJ1-6, with a weak D call TRBD1 (5 bases). Trimming pared 2 bases from V and 7 bases from J, leaving 16 bases between. This CDR3 contains 16 residues. CDR1 is SGHRS, CDR2 YFSETQ, per germline. The CDR3 loop is CASSFSTQGVNSPLHF. DNA for the CDR3: TGCGCCAGCAGCTTCTCCACCCAGGGAGTCAATTCACCCCTCCACTTT.

The chain is built from TRBV7-9 and TRBJ2-1; D might be TRBD1 (6 bases). Germline V gives CDR1 SEHNR, CDR2 FQNEAQ (reference sequence). Trimming took 3 bases from V and 9 from J, leaving 21 bases between them. The CDR3 spans 16 residues. This CDR3 is CASSFVLGQSRSEQFF. CDR3 coding DNA: TGTGCCAGCAGCTTTGTGTTGGGACAATCGCGTTCTGAGCAGTTCTTC.

This chain connects TRBV5-1 to TRBJ2-1; TRBD2 might be the D (6 bases). V gave up 3 bases and J gave up 2 bases, with 15 bases separating them. This CDR3 has 16 residues. The germline CDR1 and CDR2 sequences are SGHRS and YFSETQ. In DNA form, the CDR3 reads TGCGCCAGCAGCTCGACTAGTTTGGGCGCCTACAATGAGCAGTTCTTC. Amino acids: CASSSTSLGAYNEQFF.

The J gene is TRBJ2-5, the V gene TRBV5-4; D is undetermined. Germline CDR1 reads SGHNT; CDR2 reads YYREEE (reference sequence). Trimming took off 0 bases at V and 1 base at J, with 10 bases between the two ends. The CDR3 loop spans 15 amino acids. CDR3 loop: CASSLGSASQETQYF. The CDR3 DNA is TGTGCCAGCAGCTTGGGTTCCGCGTCCCAAGAGACCCAGTACTTC. Drawing the rest from reference TRBV5-4 and TRBJ2-5, the complete variable domain is ETGVTQSPTHLIKTRGQQVTLRCSSQSGHNTVSWYQQALGQGPQFIFQYYREEENGRGNFPPRFSGLQFPNYSSELNVNALELDDSALYLCASSLGSASQETQYFGPGTRLLVL.

The chain employs TRBV11-2 and TRBJ2-3, with a tentative D call TRBD2 (5 bases). V dropped 6 bases and J dropped 0 bases, with 10 bases sitting between them. Per the germline V gene, CDR1 is SGHAT and CDR2 is FQNNGV. The CDR3 has 14 amino acids. The CDR3 coding sequence is TGTGCCAGCAGGCCCTCGGGGAGCACAGATACGCAGTATTTT. This gives the protein CASRPSGSTDTQYF. Full variable domain (missing parts from reference TRBV11-2 and TRBJ2-3): EAGVAQSPRYKIIEKRQSVAFWCNPISGHATLYWYQQILGQGPKLLIQFQNNGVVDDSQLPKDRFSAERLKGVDSTLKIQPAKLEDSAVYLCASRPSGSTDTQYFGPGTRLTVL.

Only one count was recorded for this clone. The chain has TRBV27 and TRBJ1-5; 7 positions agree with TRBD1. CDR1 MNHEY and CDR2 SMNVEV come from the germline V gene (reference sequence). V lost 6 bases to trimming and J lost 3 bases; unmatched junction nucleotides: 5. CDR3 length: 14 amino acids. The CDR3 nucleotides read TGTGCCAGCAGGACGGGACAGCACAATCAGCCCCAGCATTTT. Its translation is CASRTGQHNQPQHF.

The chain links TRBV24-1 to TRBJ2-2; 7 bases map to TRBD2. This CDR3 spans 15 amino acids. Per the germline V gene, CDR1 is KGHDR and CDR2 is SFDVKD. Germline trimming cut 3 bases from V and 5 bases from J; bases unmatched to any gene: 5. The CDR3 DNA reads as TGTGCCACCAGTGATGCCCTCGGGGGGACCGGGGAGCTGTTTTTT. Translating gives CATSDALGGTGELFF.

The V call is TRBV10-3, the J call TRBJ2-1, with 9 bases matching TRBD2. The germline V gene has CDR1 ENHRY and CDR2 SYGVKD. This CDR3 has 16 residues. J was trimmed by 6 bases and V by 0 bases; bases with no gene match: 6. The CDR3 protein is CAISESGLAGRNEQFF. CDR3 in DNA: TGTGCCATCAGTGAGTCAGGCCTAGCGGGACGCAATGAGCAGTTCTTC.